The clone carrying this T cell receptor (beta chain) has only one observation. Synthetic spike-ins, TCR analog templates, were added into each PCR. Assay used: immunoSEQ multiplex PCR; TCRdb lists only in-frame clones, some missing. The sample lists 44,000 or so clones, 82% seen once, with roughly 3.1% in the top ten. The data stem from a study of PD-L1 blockade in urothelial cancer. Background on the study: Prior exposure to chemotherapy in patients amounted to 0 to 3 regimens received. Analyses used blood from 3 weeks (second dose) and 6 weeks after treatment start. Each blood sample yielded a median of 141,255 T cells.

CDR3 size: 13 residues. V lost 4 bases, J lost 7 bases, and 11 bases lay in between. Germline-derived CDR1 and CDR2 are SGHDT and YYEEEE. The sequenced sample was PBMCs, obtained around atezolizumab (anti-PD-L1) treatment. The chain uses TRBV5-6 and TRBJ1-4, with a tentative D call TRBD1 (5 bases). The sequence derives from a man between 65 and 85 years old with urothelial cancer. CDR3 amino acids: CASSPLGGEKLFF. The CDR3 bases are TGTGCCAGCAGCCCTCTGGGGGGTGAAAAACTGTTTTTT.